The next 7 T cell receptor beta chains were all read from a single sample in a study of blood T cell repertoires in COVID-19. Some clones are missing from TCRdb's copy, which holds only in-frame ones; the method was immunoSEQ multiplex PCR. In the table there are approximately 190,000 clones, under 90% of which are singletons. Material for sequencing was peripheral blood. The receptors shown here come from a man aged 60 to 69 with acute or convalescent COVID-19.

The rearrangement links TRBV6-5 to TRBJ1-2, with 9 bases fitting TRBD1. CDR1 is MNHEY, CDR2 SVGAGI, per germline. The junction had 6 bases not matched to a gene; V was cut back by 2 bases and J by 8 bases. The CDR3 contains 14 residues. CDR3 protein: CASSYLQDRGGYTF. CDR3 nucleotide sequence: TGTGCCAGCAGTTACCTCCAGGACAGGGGAGGCTACACCTTC.

The chain has TRBV30 and TRBJ1-5; no reliable D call. The CDR3 spans 13 residues. Germline V lookup: CDR1 GTSNPN, CDR2 SVGIG (reference sequence). Trimming stripped 2 bases from V and 6 bases from J, with 11 bases between. CDR3 sequence (DNA): TGTGCCTGGAGTTATAAGGGAGGTCAGCCCCAGCATTTT. Protein product: CAWSYKGGQPQHF.

V gene TRBV6-5 combines with J gene TRBJ1-1; D perhaps matches TRBD1 (6 bases). Trimming took off 3 bases at V and 5 bases at J, with 13 bases between the two ends. The CDR3 totals 14 residues. Germline V gives CDR1 MNHEY, CDR2 SVGAGI. CDR3 bases: TGTGCCAGCAGTTATTCGGGGGGCGGAACTGAAGCTTTCTTT. Amino acid sequence: CASSYSGGGTEAFF.

This clone was found once. This sequence joins TRBV7-9 and TRBJ2-7; possibly TRBD1 for D (5 bases). Germline V gene data show CDR1 as SEHNR and CDR2 as FQNEAQ (reference sequence). Trimming cost V 5 bases and J 3 bases, with 14 bases left between them. CDR3 size: 14 residues. CDR3 nucleotide sequence: TGTGCCAGCAGCACGAAGGACACGGTCTACGAGCAGTACTTC. Its translation is CASSTKDTVYEQYF.

The chain is built from TRBV6-5 and TRBJ2-1; 10 bases agree with TRBD2. Germline values: CDR1 MNHEY, CDR2 SVGAGI. This CDR3 is 15 amino acids long. Losses at the gene ends were 6 bases for V and 2 bases for J; bases not matched to a gene: 4. DNA of the CDR3: TGTGCCAGCAGGGAGCGGGAGGGACCCTACAATGAGCAGTTCTTC. Encoded protein: CASREREGPYNEQFF.

The rearrangement joins TRBV2 to TRBJ2-5, with 16 positions matching TRBD2. Germline CDR1 reads SNHLY; CDR2 reads FYNNEI. The CDR3 runs 19 residues. Unmatched junction bases numbered 7, after V lost 2 bases and J lost 1 base. DNA for the CDR3: TGTGCCAGCAGTGAATTCGGGACTAGCGGGAGGGTGGCCCAAGAGACCCAGTACTTC. It encodes CASSEFGTSGRVAQETQYF.

Only a few counts were recorded for this clone. The chain joins TRBV3-1 (or the pseudogene TRBV3-2) to TRBJ1-3; D is perhaps TRBD1 (6 bases). Trimming took off 1 base at V and 0 bases at J, with 7 bases between the two ends. The CDR3 totals 15 residues. Germline V gives CDR1 LGHDT, CDR2 YNNKEL (reference sequence). The CDR3 reads CASSQGQASGNTIYF. In DNA, the CDR3 is TGTGCCAGCAGCCAAGGACAGGCCTCTGGAAACACCATATATTTT.